Sequencing of this TCR beta chain was carried out in a study of beta chain features in type 1 diabetes. Trimming at V came to 4 bases and at J to 0 bases, leaving 4 bases not matched to a gene. CDR1 and CDR2 from the germline V gene are SGHRS and YFSETQ. This CDR3 is built from 15 residues. This clone has only a few counts. Antigen: not known. The study's findings and limits: Moderate yet significant TCRB CDR3 shortening was seen in Type 1 diabetes patients in all four CD4+ subsets. A possible short-template PCR bias applies equally to patients and controls. Sequencing of cDNA might inflate the share of cells that strongly express TCR.

The investigators reverse transcribed all of the isolated RNA, so they sequenced expressed TCRB transcripts. TCRdb's copy holds only in-frame clones and misses some; the assay was immunoSEQ multiplex PCR. The repertoire has fewer than 200,000 clones, about 8.5% of them found once; the top ten carry approximately 0.65%. J is TRBJ2-1 and V is TRBV5-1; 7 bases are a match to TRBD1. The sample comprised central memory CD4+ T cells from blood. This receptor was identified in a man in his late teens or twenties in good health. The CDR3 region is CASSPGQSSYNEQFF. CDR3 DNA sequence: TGCGCCAGCAGCCCGGGACAGAGCTCCTACAATGAGCAGTTCTTC.